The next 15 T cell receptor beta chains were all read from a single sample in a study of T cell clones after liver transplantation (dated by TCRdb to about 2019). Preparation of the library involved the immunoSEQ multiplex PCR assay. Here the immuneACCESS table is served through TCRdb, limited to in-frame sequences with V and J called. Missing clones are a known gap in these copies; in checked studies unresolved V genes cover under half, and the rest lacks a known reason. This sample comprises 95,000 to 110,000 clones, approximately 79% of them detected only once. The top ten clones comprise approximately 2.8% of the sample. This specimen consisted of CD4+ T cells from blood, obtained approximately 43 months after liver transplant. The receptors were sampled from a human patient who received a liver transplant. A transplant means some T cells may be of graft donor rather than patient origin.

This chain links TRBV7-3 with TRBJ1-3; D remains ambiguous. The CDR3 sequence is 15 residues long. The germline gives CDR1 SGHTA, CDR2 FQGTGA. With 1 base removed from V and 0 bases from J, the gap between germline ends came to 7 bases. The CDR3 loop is CASSLNGDSGNTIYF. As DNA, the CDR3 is TGTGCCAGCAGCTTAAATGGAGACTCTGGAAACACCATATATTTT.

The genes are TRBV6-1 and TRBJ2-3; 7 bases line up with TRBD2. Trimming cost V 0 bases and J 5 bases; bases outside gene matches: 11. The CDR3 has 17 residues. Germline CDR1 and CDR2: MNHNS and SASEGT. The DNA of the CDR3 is TGTGCCAGCAGTGAAGCGCTAGGGCGGGAGAGGGTAGATACGCAGTATTTT. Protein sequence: CASSEALGRERVDTQYF.

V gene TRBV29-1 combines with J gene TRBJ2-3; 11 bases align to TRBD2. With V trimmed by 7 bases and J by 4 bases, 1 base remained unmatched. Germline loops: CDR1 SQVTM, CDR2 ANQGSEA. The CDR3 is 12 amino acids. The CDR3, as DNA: TGCAGCGGTAGCGGGAGGGCAGATACGCAGTATTTT. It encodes CSGSGRADTQYF.

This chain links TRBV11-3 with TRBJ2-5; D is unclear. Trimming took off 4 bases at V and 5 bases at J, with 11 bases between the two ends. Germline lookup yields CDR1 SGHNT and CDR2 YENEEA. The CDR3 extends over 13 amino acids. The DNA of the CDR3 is TGTGCCAGCAGCTCCCCCCCTCAGGAGACCCAGTACTTC. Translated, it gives CASSSPPQETQYF.

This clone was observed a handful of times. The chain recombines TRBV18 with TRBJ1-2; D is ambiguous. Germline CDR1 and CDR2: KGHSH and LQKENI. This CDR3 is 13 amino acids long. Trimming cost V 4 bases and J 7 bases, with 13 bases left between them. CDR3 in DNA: TGTGCCAGCTCACAGAAGTATGATACTGGCTACACCTTC. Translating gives CASSQKYDTGYTF.

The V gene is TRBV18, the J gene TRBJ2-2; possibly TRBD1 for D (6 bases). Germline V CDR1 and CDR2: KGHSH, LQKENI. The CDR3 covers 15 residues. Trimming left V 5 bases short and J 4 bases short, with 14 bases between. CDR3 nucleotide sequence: TGTGCCAGCTCAACCAAAGGACAGTCCACCGGGGAGCTGTTTTTT. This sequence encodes CASSTKGQSTGELFF.

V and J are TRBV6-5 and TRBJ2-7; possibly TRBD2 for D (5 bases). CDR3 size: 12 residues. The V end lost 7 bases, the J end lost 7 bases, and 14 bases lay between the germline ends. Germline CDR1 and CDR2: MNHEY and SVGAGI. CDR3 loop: CASISTSGEQYF. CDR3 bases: TGTGCCAGCATATCCACCTCGGGGGAGCAGTACTTC.

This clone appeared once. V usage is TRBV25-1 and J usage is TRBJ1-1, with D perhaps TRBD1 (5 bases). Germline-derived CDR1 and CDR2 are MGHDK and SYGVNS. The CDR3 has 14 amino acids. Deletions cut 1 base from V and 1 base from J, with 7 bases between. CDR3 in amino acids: CASSESGPNTEAFF. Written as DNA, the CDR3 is TGTGCCAGCAGTGAATCAGGGCCGAACACTGAAGCTTTCTTT.

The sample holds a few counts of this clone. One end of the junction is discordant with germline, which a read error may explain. CDR3 nucleotides: TGTGCCAGCTCCCCACGGAGCGGGGTGCTAGGGCCCCAGCATTTT. This codes for CASSPRSGVLGPQHF. The chain recombines TRBV18 with TRBJ1-5; no reliable D call. Germline V gives CDR1 KGHSH, CDR2 LQKENI. The CDR3 is made up of 15 amino acids. The variable domain in full, with the rest retrieved from reference TRBV18 and TRBJ1-5, is NAGVMQNPRHLVRRRGQEARLRCSPMKGHSHVYWYRQLPEEGLKFMVYLQKENIIDESGMPKERFSAEFPKEGPSILRIQQVVRGDSAAYFCASSPRSGVLGPQHFGDGTRLSIL.

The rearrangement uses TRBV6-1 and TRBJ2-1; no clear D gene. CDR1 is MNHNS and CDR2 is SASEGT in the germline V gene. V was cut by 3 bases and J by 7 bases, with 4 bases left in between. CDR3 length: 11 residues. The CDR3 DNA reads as TGTGCCAGCAGTGAGCAGAATGAGCAGTTCTTC. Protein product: CASSEQNEQFF.

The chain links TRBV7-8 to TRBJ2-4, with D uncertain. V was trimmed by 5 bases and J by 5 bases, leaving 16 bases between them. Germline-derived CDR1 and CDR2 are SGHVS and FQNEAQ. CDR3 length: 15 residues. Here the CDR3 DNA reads TGTGCCAGCAGCCCATATACCACTCTGCAAAACATTCAGTACTTC. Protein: CASSPYTTLQNIQYF.

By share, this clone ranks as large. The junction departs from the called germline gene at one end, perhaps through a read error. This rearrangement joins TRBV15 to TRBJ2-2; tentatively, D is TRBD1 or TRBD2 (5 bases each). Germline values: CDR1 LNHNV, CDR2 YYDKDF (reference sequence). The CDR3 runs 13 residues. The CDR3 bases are TGTGCCACCGGCAGGGAGAAATTCGGGGAGCTGTTTTTT. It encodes CATGREKFGELFF.

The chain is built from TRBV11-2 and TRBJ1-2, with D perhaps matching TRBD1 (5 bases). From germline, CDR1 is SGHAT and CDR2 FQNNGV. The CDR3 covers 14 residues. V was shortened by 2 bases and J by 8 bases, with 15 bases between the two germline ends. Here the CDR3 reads CASSLRQGVKGYTF. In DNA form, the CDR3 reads TGTGCCAGCAGCTTAAGGCAGGGCGTGAAAGGCTACACCTTC.

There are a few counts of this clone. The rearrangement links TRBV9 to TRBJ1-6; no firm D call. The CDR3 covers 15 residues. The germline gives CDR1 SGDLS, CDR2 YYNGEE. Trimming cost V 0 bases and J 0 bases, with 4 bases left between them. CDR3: CASSVDSSYNSPLHF. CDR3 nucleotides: TGTGCCAGCAGCGTAGACAGCTCCTATAATTCACCCCTCCACTTT. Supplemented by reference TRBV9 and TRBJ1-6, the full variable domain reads DSGVTQTPKHLITATGQRVTLRCSPRSGDLSVYWYQQSLDQGLQFLIQYYNGEERAKGNILERFSAQQFPDLHSELNLSSLELGDSALYFCASSVDSSYNSPLHFGNGTRLTVT.

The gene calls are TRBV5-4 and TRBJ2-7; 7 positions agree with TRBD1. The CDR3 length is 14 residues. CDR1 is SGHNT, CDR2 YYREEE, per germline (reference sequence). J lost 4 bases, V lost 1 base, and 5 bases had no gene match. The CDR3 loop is CASSLPGTDYEQYF. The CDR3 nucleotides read TGTGCCAGCAGCTTGCCCGGGACAGATTACGAGCAGTACTTC.